The 21 T cell receptor beta chains reported below all come from one sample, sequenced in a study of blood T cell repertoires in COVID-19 (dated by TCRdb to 2019 to 2021). Libraries came from the immunoSEQ multiplex PCR assay. The clones in this table, taken by TCRdb from immuneACCESS, are in-frame only. Not every clone is retained; where verified, under half of the shortfall comes from an unresolved V gene, and the cause of the rest is unknown. For this sample the table gives about 94,000 clones, of which around nine tenths were detected only once. Of the sample, about 5% falls within the top ten clones. Sequenced input: peripheral blood. These receptors were obtained from a woman of 80 years or more with acute or convalescent COVID-19.

The chain is built from TRBV27 and TRBJ1-1, with D possibly being TRBD1 (5 bases). The CDR3 contains 14 residues. Between the trimmed V and J ends, which lost 2 bases and 5 bases, there was a span of 12 bases. In germline, CDR1 is MNHEY, CDR2 SMNVEV (reference sequence). This CDR3 reads CASSLRRVATEAFF. DNA of the CDR3: TGTGCCAGCAGTTTACGCAGGGTTGCGACTGAAGCTTTCTTT.

The chain links TRBV5-1 to TRBJ2-7; 10 bases are shared with TRBD1. Looked up from germline, CDR1 is SGHRS and CDR2 is YFSETQ. The CDR3 loop spans 16 amino acids. The junction had 8 bases not matched to a gene; V was cut back by 0 bases and J by 5 bases. This chain's CDR3 is CASSLGDRGLVDEQYF. The CDR3 DNA reads TGCGCCAGCAGCTTGGGAGACAGGGGGCTTGTGGACGAGCAGTACTTC.

The chain carries TRBV5-1 and TRBJ2-1; TRBD2 aligns across 10 bases. The trim removed 1 base at V and 8 bases at J, leaving 9 bases unmatched. The CDR3 spans 16 residues. Germline CDR1 reads SGHRS; CDR2 reads YFSETQ. CDR3 nucleotide sequence: TGCGCCAGCAGCTTGCAAGCGGGAGGGCCTATGGATGAGCAGTTCTTC. It specifies CASSLQAGGPMDEQFF.

The chain combines TRBV20-1 with TRBJ1-5; the match to TRBD1 covers 7 bases. Looked up from germline, CDR1 is DFQATT and CDR2 is SNEGSKA (reference sequence). V lost 5 bases and J lost 11; bases outside the gene matches: 6. CDR3 length equals 11 residues. The CDR3: CSAYRGSAQHF. CDR3 coding DNA: TGCAGTGCTTACAGGGGATCGGCCCAGCATTTT.

The V call is TRBV4-3, the J call TRBJ2-1; 13 bases agree with TRBD2. V was pared by 0 bases and J by 7 bases, with 3 bases of the junction left unmatched. CDR1 is LGHNA and CDR2 is YSLEER in the germline V gene. The CDR3 has 16 residues. Here the CDR3 DNA reads TGCGCCAGCAGCCAAGATGCGACTAGCGGGGGGAATGAGCAGTTCTTC. Protein product: CASSQDATSGGNEQFF.

The chain combines TRBV5-1 with TRBJ1-2, with 7 positions matching TRBD1. Germline trimming cut 3 bases from V and 1 base from J; bases unmatched to any gene: 6. Germline V lookup: CDR1 SGHRS, CDR2 YFSETQ. The CDR3 loop spans 15 amino acids. Here the CDR3 reads CASSSGQENNYGYTF. The CDR3, as DNA: TGCGCCAGCAGCTCCGGACAGGAGAATAACTATGGCTACACCTTC. The complete variable domain, with remaining parts taken from reference TRBV5-1 and TRBJ1-2, reads KAGVTQTPRYLIKTRGQQVTLSCSPISGHRSVSWYQQTPGQGLQFLFEYFSETQRNKGNFPGRFSGRQFSNSRSEMNVSTLELGDSALYLCASSSGQENNYGYTFGSGTRLTVV.

This chain connects TRBV7-9 to TRBJ1-2, with 9 bases lining up with TRBD1. V lost 1 base, J lost 7 bases, and 4 bases stayed unmatched. Looked up from germline, CDR1 is SEHNR and CDR2 is FQNEAQ (reference sequence). This CDR3 is built from 14 residues. The CDR3 region has the DNA TGTGCCAGCAGCTTAGACAGGGGGCATTCTGGCTACACCTTC. It translates to CASSLDRGHSGYTF.

The chain links TRBV19 to TRBJ2-3, with 7 nucleotides matching TRBD1. CDR1 and CDR2 (germline): LNHDA, SQIVND (reference sequence). V trimming: 9 bases; J trimming: 0 bases; junction bases outside the gene matches: 3. The CDR3 length is 13 residues. The CDR3: CASGTASTDTQYF. The CDR3 nucleotides are TGTGCCAGCGGGACAGCCAGCACAGATACGCAGTATTTT.

CDR3 DNA sequence: TGTGCCTGGAGTTTAGGGGGCGCCTCCTACAATGAGCAGTTCTTC. Translated: CAWSLGGASYNEQFF. This chain joins TRBV30 and TRBJ2-1; 7 nucleotides match TRBD1. The J segment lost 0 bases and the V segment lost 2 bases, leaving 4 bases of the junction unmatched. CDR3 length equals 15 residues. CDR1 and CDR2 (germline): GTSNPN, SVGIG (reference sequence).

The J gene is TRBJ2-5, the V gene TRBV4-3, with D unresolved. Germline assignment: CDR1 LGHNA and CDR2 YSLEER. V dropped 1 base and J dropped 3 bases, with 9 bases sitting between them. This CDR3 contains 14 residues. Written as DNA, the CDR3 is TGCGCCAGCAGCCAAGGCTTGTCGGAAGAGACCCAGTACTTC. It specifies CASSQGLSEETQYF.

The chain has TRBV19 and TRBJ2-5; 10 bases are shared with TRBD2. CDR3 length: 15 residues. J gave up 9 bases and V 7 bases, and 14 bases lay outside the gene matches. Germline CDR1 and CDR2: LNHDA and SQIVND (reference sequence). CDR3 DNA: TGTGCCAGTAAAGATTCGATAGCGGGAGGCCTTCCCCAGTACTTC. It specifies CASKDSIAGGLPQYF.

The V call is TRBV3-1 (or the pseudogene TRBV3-2), the J call TRBJ2-7, with 9 bases fitting TRBD1. After removal of 6 bases from V and 3 bases from J, the junction contained 6 bases not matched to a gene. Germline V gives CDR1 LGHDT, CDR2 YNNKEL (reference sequence). The CDR3 is made up of 14 amino acids. The CDR3 bases are TGTGCCAGCAGGGGGACAGGGTATTACTACGAGCAGTACTTC. It codes for CASRGTGYYYEQYF.

The chain has TRBV3-1 (or the pseudogene TRBV3-2) and TRBJ1-2; D perhaps matches TRBD1 (5 bases). Germline loops: CDR1 LGHDT, CDR2 YNNKEL (reference sequence). This CDR3 region has 15 residues. V shed 6 bases and J shed 2 bases, with 16 bases lying between them. DNA for the CDR3: TGTGCCAGCAGACGTTACGGGGGGAGAAACTATGGCTACACCTTC. Encoded protein: CASRRYGGRNYGYTF.

V is TRBV2 and J is TRBJ1-1; D unclear. Germline CDR1 reads SNHLY; CDR2 reads FYNNEI. The CDR3 is 11 residues long. V was clipped by 8 bases and J by 1 base, with 5 bases between them. CDR3 DNA sequence: TGTGCCAGCGTAGAGAACACTGAAGCTTTCTTT. Its protein product is CASVENTEAFF.

The rearrangement uses TRBV7-8 and TRBJ2-7, with 8 bases fitting TRBD1. This CDR3 comprises 15 residues. CDR1 is SGHVS, CDR2 FQNEAQ, per germline. Trimming at V came to 5 bases and at J to 2 bases, leaving 8 bases not matched to a gene. CDR3 sequence reads: CASSLGQGPPYEQYF. The CDR3, as DNA: TGTGCCAGCAGCCTAGGACAGGGCCCACCCTACGAGCAGTACTTC.

The rearrangement uses TRBV7-2 and TRBJ2-3; 7 bases are shared with TRBD2. CDR1 is SGHTA, CDR2 FQGNSA, per germline. V was pared by 5 bases and J by 6 bases, with 8 bases of the junction left unmatched. The CDR3 length is 14 residues. The CDR3 here is CASSPPPGRDTQYF. CDR3 nucleotides: TGTGCCAGCAGCCCACCCCCCGGGAGGGATACGCAGTATTTT.

CDR3 residues: CASSPARASTDTQYF. The CDR3 DNA follows: TGTGCCAGCAGCCCCGCACGCGCAAGCACAGATACGCAGTATTTT. The V call is TRBV5-5, the J call TRBJ2-3, with D hard to call. Germline values: CDR1 SGHKS, CDR2 YYEKEE (reference sequence). This CDR3 has 15 residues. Between the trimmed V and J ends, which lost 4 bases and 0 bases, there was a span of 12 bases.

J is TRBJ2-7 and V is TRBV27; tentatively, D is TRBD2 (5 bases). The CDR3 covers 13 residues. Looked up from germline, CDR1 is MNHEY and CDR2 is SMNVEV (reference sequence). The V gene lost 6 bases and the J gene lost 1 base, with 10 bases spanning the gap. Here the CDR3 reads CASSKSGSYEQYF. The CDR3 DNA follows: TGTGCCAGCAGCAAGAGCGGTTCCTACGAGCAGTACTTC.

A single count supports this clone. The V gene is TRBV6-2 or TRBV6-3, the J gene TRBJ2-1; perhaps TRBD1 as D (5 bases). Per germline, CDR1 MNHEY and CDR2 SVGEGT. V was clipped by 4 bases and J by 0 bases, with 10 bases between them. There are 15 residues in the CDR3. The CDR3 loop reads CASSFTGDSYNEQFF. The CDR3 bases are TGTGCCAGCAGTTTCACAGGAGACTCCTACAATGAGCAGTTCTTC.

About this clone: This sample also contains other DNA sequences that code for the same CDR3. The chain combines TRBV29-1 with TRBJ2-1; 7 nucleotides agree with TRBD2. The CDR3 loop spans 11 amino acids. The germline gives CDR1 SQVTM, CDR2 ANQGSEA. The V and J ends lost 7 bases and 3 bases, in that order; junction bases with no gene match: 0. Here the CDR3 reads CSGGGYNEQFF. The CDR3 DNA is TGCAGCGGCGGGGGCTACAATGAGCAGTTCTTC.

This sequence joins TRBV5-6 and TRBJ1-5, with 10 bases identical to TRBD1. This CDR3 has 18 amino acids. CDR1 and CDR2 from the germline V gene are SGHDT and YYEEEE. The trim removed 3 bases at V and 1 base at J, leaving 10 bases unmatched. CDR3 in amino acids: CASSYGQGGFRSNQPQHF. In nucleotides, the CDR3 is TGTGCCAGCAGCTACGGACAGGGGGGATTTCGGAGCAATCAGCCCCAGCATTTT.